A single sample gave rise to the 23 T cell receptor beta chains below, sequenced in a study of beta chain features in type 1 diabetes. The isolated RNA, all of it, was reverse transcribed, so expressed TCRB transcripts were what got sequenced. Measured with immunoSEQ multiplex PCR; TCRdb has only the in-frame clones, and not every one. The sample records approximately 470,000 clones, approximately 28% being singletons. The specimen sequenced was naive CD4+ T cells from blood. The receptor source for this set is a man in his late teens or twenties in good health.

V usage is TRBV11-1 and J usage is TRBJ2-7; no firm D call. CDR3 size: 15 residues. V was trimmed by 2 bases and J by 1 base, leaving 12 bases between them. In germline, CDR1 is SGHAT, CDR2 FQDESV (reference sequence). CDR3 bases: TGTGCCAGCAGCTTAACCGACGCAAGTTCCTACGAGCAGTACTTC. Residues: CASSLTDASSYEQYF.

The chain carries TRBV9 and TRBJ2-7; D may be TRBD1 (5 bases). CDR1 and CDR2 from the germline V gene are SGDLS and YYNGEE. V was shortened by 4 bases and J by 1 base, with 18 bases between the two germline ends. This CDR3 comprises 16 residues. For the CDR3, the DNA is TGTGCCAGCAGCCGTACTGGGCAGGGTGGATCCTACGAGCAGTACTTC. Amino acids: CASSRTGQGGSYEQYF.

This clone was seen only a few times. This chain links TRBV5-4 with TRBJ2-7, with D tentatively TRBD1 (6 bases). Germline V gene data show CDR1 as SGHNT and CDR2 as YYREEE (reference sequence). CDR3 length: 13 amino acids. V lost 4 bases and J 6 bases, leaving 14 bases between the germline ends. The CDR3 is CASSSLQGSEQYF. For the CDR3, the DNA is TGTGCCAGCAGCAGCCTCCAGGGGAGCGAGCAGTACTTC.

This clone showed up just a few times. Other DNA sequences in this specimen translate into the identical CDR3. The chain couples TRBV7-3 to TRBJ2-7; the D is unclear. CDR3 length: 14 amino acids. The V and J ends lost 3 bases and 4 bases respectively, with 13 bases between them. Germline V gene lookup returns CDR1 SGHTA and CDR2 FQGTGA. The CDR3 nucleotides read TGTGCCAGCAGCTTGACCCATGGGGAATACGAGCAGTACTTC. This sequence encodes CASSLTHGEYEQYF.

V usage is TRBV30 and J usage is TRBJ2-7, with D possibly matching TRBD1 (5 bases). The CDR3 covers 13 residues. CDR1 GTSNPN and CDR2 SVGIG come from the germline V gene (reference sequence). V was pared by 1 base and J by 4 bases, with 11 bases between. Written as DNA, the CDR3 is TGTGCCTGGAGTGAAGGCAGGGAATACGAGCAGTACTTC. Translated, it gives CAWSEGREYEQYF.

There are a few counts of this clone. The gene calls are TRBV27 and TRBJ2-7; 8 bases are a match to TRBD1. The V gene's germline CDR1 is MNHEY and CDR2 SMNVEV (reference sequence). The trim removed 7 bases at V and 5 bases at J, leaving 13 bases unmatched. CDR3 length: 15 amino acids. CDR3 nucleotides: TGTGCCAGCACCGCCTTCAGGGGGCGCGGCCACGAGCAGTACTTC. This codes for CASTAFRGRGHEQYF.

In this sample, this clone turned up a few times. Other DNA sequences in this specimen translate into the identical CDR3. The CDR3 DNA sequence: TGTGCCTGGAGTGTAGGCGAGACCCAGTACTTC. This translates into CAWSVGETQYF. The rearrangement uses TRBV30 and TRBJ2-5; D remains ambiguous. The germline gives CDR1 GTSNPN, CDR2 SVGIG (reference sequence). V was shortened by 0 bases and J by 5 bases, with 4 bases between the two germline ends. The CDR3 consists of 11 residues. The variable domain in full, completed from reference TRBV30 and TRBJ2-5, reads SQTIHQWPATLVQPVGSPLSLECTVEGTSNPNLYWYRQAAGRGLQLLFYSVGIGQISSEVPQNLSASRPQDRQFILSSKKLLLSDSGFYLCAWSVGETQYFGPGTRLLVL.

This chain links TRBV10-3 with TRBJ2-3, with 8 positions matching TRBD1. The length of the CDR3 is 14 residues. Germline assignment: CDR1 ENHRY and CDR2 SYGVKD. Trimming at V came to 4 bases and at J to 2 bases, leaving 2 bases not matched to a gene. CDR3 nucleotides: TGTGCCATCAGTGGGACAGGGACCACAGATACGCAGTATTTT. This gives the protein CAISGTGTTDTQYF.

V gene TRBV30 combines with J gene TRBJ1-5, with TRBD1 identical over 9 bases. Germline V lookup: CDR1 GTSNPN, CDR2 SVGIG (reference sequence). V trimming: 2 bases; J trimming: 5 bases; junction bases outside the gene matches: 7. CDR3 length: 15 amino acids. CDR3 nucleotides: TGTGCCTGGAGTTCTCCGGGACAGGGTGATCAGCCCCAGCATTTT. The encoded protein is CAWSSPGQGDQPQHF.

The rearrangement uses TRBV19 and TRBJ1-5; TRBD1 aligns across 7 bases. The junction had 7 bases not matched to a gene; V was cut back by 10 bases and J by 4 bases. The CDR3 covers 13 residues. Germline V gene data show CDR1 as LNHDA and CDR2 as SQIVND (reference sequence). CDR3 amino acids: CAIRDSPNQPQHF. Written as DNA, the CDR3 is TGTGCCATTCGGGACAGTCCAAATCAGCCCCAGCATTTT.

The chain carries TRBV30 and TRBJ2-1; D is tentatively TRBD1 or TRBD2 (5 bases each). Germline loops: CDR1 GTSNPN, CDR2 SVGIG (reference sequence). The CDR3 consists of 11 residues. Between the trimmed V and J ends, which lost 7 bases and 6 bases, there was a span of 10 bases. CDR3 nucleotide sequence: TGTGCCTCCGGGGCGGGCAATGAGCAGTTCTTC. The encoded protein is CASGAGNEQFF. The variable domain in full, completed from reference TRBV30 and TRBJ2-1, reads SQTIHQWPATLVQPVGSPLSLECTVEGTSNPNLYWYRQAAGRGLQLLFYSVGIGQISSEVPQNLSASRPQDRQFILSSKKLLLSDSGFYLCASGAGNEQFFGPGTRLTVL.

The genes are TRBV5-1 and TRBJ2-5; a possible D gene is TRBD2 (5 bases). Germline V CDR1 and CDR2: SGHRS, YFSETQ. The CDR3 consists of 15 residues. Trimming shortened V by 1 base and J by 0 bases, and 10 bases separated the two germline ends. CDR3 sequence: CASSLSRGDQETQYF. The CDR3 DNA is TGCGCCAGCAGCTTGAGTCGGGGAGACCAAGAGACCCAGTACTTC.

J is TRBJ2-6 and V is TRBV11-3, with D unclear. V lost 4 bases, J lost 0 bases, and 10 bases lay in between. The CDR3 runs to 16 residues. Germline loops: CDR1 SGHNT, CDR2 YENEEA. CDR3 nucleotide sequence: TGTGCCAGCAGCTCCTCAGGAACCTCTGGGGCCAACGTCCTGACTTTC. It encodes CASSSSGTSGANVLTF.

This sequence joins TRBV14 and TRBJ2-1, with D possibly being TRBD1 or TRBD2 (5 bases each). There are 14 residues in the CDR3. V was trimmed by 4 bases and J by 6 bases, leaving 13 bases between them. CDR1 is SGHDN, CDR2 FVKESK, per germline. CDR3 in amino acids: CASSRGTFPNEQFF. The CDR3 region has the DNA TGTGCCAGCAGCCGGGGGACCTTTCCCAATGAGCAGTTCTTC. Full variable domain (remainder filled in from reference TRBV14 and TRBJ2-1): EAGVTQFPSHSVIEKGQTVTLRCDPISGHDNLYWYRRVMGKEIKFLLHFVKESKQDESGMPNNRFLAERTGGTYSTLKVQPAELEDSGVYFCASSRGTFPNEQFFGPGTRLTVL.

This clone occurred a few times. V is TRBV28 and J is TRBJ1-1; possible D gene TRBD1, 5 bases. The CDR3 is 16 residues long. The germline V gene encodes CDR1 MDHEN and CDR2 SYDVKM. Trimming left V 5 bases short and J 1 base short, with 17 bases between. CDR3 protein: CASSPRSGTTNTEAFF. CDR3 in DNA: TGTGCCAGCAGTCCCCGATCCGGGACTACGAACACTGAAGCTTTCTTT.

This clone has a handful of counts. The V call is TRBV15, the J call TRBJ2-1, with D tentatively TRBD1 (8 bases). Germline assignment: CDR1 LNHNV and CDR2 YYDKDF (reference sequence). Trimming shortened V by 0 bases and J by 9 bases, and 15 bases separated the two germline ends. The CDR3 has 15 amino acids. The CDR3 DNA reads as TGTGCCACCAGCAGAGAACAGGGGGGGCGTGGTGAGCAGTTCTTC. This codes for CATSREQGGRGEQFF.

The chain carries TRBV7-9 and TRBJ2-5; 11 bases line up with TRBD2. V shed 5 bases and J 4 bases; nucleotides not matched to a gene: 9. The germline V gene encodes CDR1 SEHNR and CDR2 FQNEAQ (reference sequence). This CDR3 has 16 residues. The CDR3 sequence: CASSPVLAGEAETQYF. The CDR3 DNA is TGTGCCAGCAGCCCCGTACTAGCGGGAGAGGCAGAGACCCAGTACTTC.

V and J are TRBV6-1 and TRBJ2-1; the match to TRBD2 covers 7 bases. The V and J ends lost 6 bases and 16 bases, in that order; junction bases with no gene match: 12. The CDR3 consists of 12 residues. The germline CDR1 and CDR2 sequences are MNHNS and SASEGT. CDR3 DNA: TGTGCCAGCAGGATTACCGGGACTATCAAATTCTTC. Translation gives CASRITGTIKFF.

The genes are TRBV5-1 and TRBJ2-3, with 12 bases lining up with TRBD2. The V gene end was trimmed by 0 bases and the J gene end by 5 bases; junction bases not matched to a gene: 7. Germline CDR1 reads SGHRS; CDR2 reads YFSETQ. This CDR3 has 17 residues. The CDR3 region is CASSLALAGGTQDTQYF. CDR3 nucleotide sequence: TGCGCCAGCAGCTTGGCGCTAGCGGGAGGGACACAAGATACGCAGTATTTT.

This clone was picked up a small number of times. This chain connects TRBV11-2 to TRBJ2-5; D is perhaps TRBD2 (6 bases). The length of the CDR3 is 13 residues. Germline CDR1 reads SGHAT; CDR2 reads FQNNGV. Trimming took 5 bases from V and 1 from J, leaving 8 bases between them. DNA of the CDR3: TGTGCCAGCAGCGGGAGGTCCCAAGAGACCCAGTACTTC. Translating gives CASSGRSQETQYF.

The genes are TRBV28 and TRBJ2-1; D gene ambiguous. This CDR3 contains 14 residues. The germline CDR1 and CDR2 sequences are MDHEN and SYDVKM. V lost 6 bases to trimming and J lost 0 bases, with 9 bases between them. The CDR3 DNA is TGTGCCAGCAGCCAGGTGAGCTCCTACAATGAGCAGTTCTTC. Protein: CASSQVSSYNEQFF.

In its sample, this clone was seen a few times. V gene TRBV23-1 combines with J gene TRBJ1-3; TRBD1 agrees at 7 bases. TRBV23-1 is recorded as an ORF, its role being uncertain. The CDR3 extends over 16 amino acids. The V gene end was trimmed by 4 bases and the J gene end by 2 bases; junction bases not matched to a gene: 8. The CDR3 is CASSRLTGVPGNTIYF. The CDR3 DNA is TGCGCCAGCAGTCGCCTCACAGGGGTTCCTGGAAACACCATATATTTT.

V and J are TRBV19 and TRBJ2-5; D is undetermined. The CDR3 length is 14 residues. Germline V CDR1 and CDR2: LNHDA, SQIVND (reference sequence). V was cut by 5 bases and J by 5 bases, with 15 bases left in between. The CDR3 DNA reads as TGTGCCAGTAGTGCCCGGTGGGGTTGGGAGACCCAGTACTTC. Translation: CASSARWGWETQYF.